The present T cell receptor (beta chain) was sequenced within a study of graft-versus-host responses after intestinal transplantation (dated by TCRdb to the early 2020s). Notes on the research overall: The transplants that recipients received were multivisceral, liver-intestinal, or isolated intestinal. A peak of at least 4% donor T cells among recipient peripheral blood mononuclear cells was the definition used for donor T cell macrochimerism. All recipients received anti-thymocyte globulin induction followed by maintenance tacrolimus and steroids for approximately 3 years. Rather than going through the commercial service, samples from three later patients were sequenced in-house on an Illumina MiSeq and processed with MiXCR. The cohort enrolled 24 intestinal transplant recipients, one of whom was a retransplant, and a few patients without pretransplant specimens were excluded. Bulk TCR-beta CDR3 sequencing was used to track graft-versus-host and host-versus-graft alloreactive T cell clones in the graft, circulation and bone marrow after intestinal transplantation. Alloreactive clones were identified by sequencing pre-transplant mixed lymphocyte reaction products and comparing them with unstimulated pre-transplant donor and recipient T cells. Study-wide conclusions, independent of this receptor: GvH clones turned up in recipient bone marrow, with some appearing earlier in ileal mucosa or blood, a pattern consistent with an intestinal mucosal origin. High GvH to HvG T cell clonal ratios were observed in the allografts of patients with donor T cell macrochimerism. Early after transplant, declines in HvG clones were associated with peak levels of circulating GvH clones. The conclusions were limited by the relatively low number and heterogeneity of the intestinal transplant patients.

Measured from the cysteine to the phenylalanine, the CDR3 is 16 residues long. Of the read, only the CDR3 DNA is kept; its 48 bases are in frame from base 1. CDR1 and CDR2 were assigned from the germline V gene as MDHEN and SYDVKM. Trimming takes 7 bases from V and 4 bases from J, and the germline ends sit 23 bases apart. The time point label, as the study defines it: cells obtained before transplantation from donor or recipient. CD3+CD4+ and CD3+CD8+ populations were FACS-sorted from unstimulated pre-transplant donor and recipient cells taken from spleen or lymph nodes. Library method: the immunoSEQ multiplex PCR assay. For most patients, genomic DNA was isolated using the Qiagen DNeasy Blood and Tissue Kit and was shipped frozen to Adaptive Biotechnologies for TCR sequencing. High-throughput TCR-beta CDR3 sequencing of genomic DNA from most patients was performed by Adaptive Biotechnologies. In the original analysis: Adaptive's ImmunoSEQ software supplied the TCR sequencing data for more than 15 patients, while MiXCR and VDJtools were used to process a few other patients. To correct CD4 versus CD8 sorting errors, any sequence found in both subsets at a frequency ratio below 5:1 was removed. CDR3 nucleotide sequences shared between donor and recipient were removed because the origin of such sequences could not be assigned. Alloreactive clones required at least 2-fold expansion over unstimulated cells and minimum CFSE-low frequency of 0.002% (template counts) or 0.001% (read counts). Mappable clones were those detected in sequenced pre-transplant spleen, lymph node, or MLR CFSE-low populations of the donor or recipient. Cumulative frequency of alloreactive clones was calculated as a percentage of all sequences weighted by copy number. In its TCRdb copy, this immuneACCESS table keeps in-frame sequences only and misses some clones. Where compared with another copy, unresolved V genes explain less than half of these, and the others have no known cause. From that table come the V and J calls and clone size; the DNA was used to work out D and trimming. This sample comprises approximately 60,000 clones, 85% to 95% of them detected only once. The top ten constitute roughly 1.6% of the sample.

As concerns this clone: The antigen this receptor binds is unknown. There are no base qualities to consult, and no much larger clone falls within one base.

Here the chain combines TRBV28 and TRBJ2-7; TRBD1 is a weak D gene call, 6 bases matching. This clonotype was sampled from a human donor who was the organ donor for an intestinal transplant. Source: unstimulated CD8+ T cells sorted from spleen or lymph node cells, taken before transplant. The CDR3 reads as follows: CASNTFGVGTPYEQYF. The DNA sequence is given as TGTGCCAGCAATACCTTCGGGGTCGGGACACCGTACGAGCAGTACTTC.